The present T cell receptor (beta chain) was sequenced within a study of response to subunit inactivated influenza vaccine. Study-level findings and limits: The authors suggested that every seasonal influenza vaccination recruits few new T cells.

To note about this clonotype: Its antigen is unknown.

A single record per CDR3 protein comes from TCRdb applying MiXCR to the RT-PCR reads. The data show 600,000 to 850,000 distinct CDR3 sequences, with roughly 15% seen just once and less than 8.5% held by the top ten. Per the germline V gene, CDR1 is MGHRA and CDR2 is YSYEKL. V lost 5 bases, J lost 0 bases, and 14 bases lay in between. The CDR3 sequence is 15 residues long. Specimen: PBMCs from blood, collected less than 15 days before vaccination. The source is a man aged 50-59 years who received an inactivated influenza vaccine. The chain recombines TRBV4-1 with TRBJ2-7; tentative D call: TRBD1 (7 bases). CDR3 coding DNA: TGCGCCAGCAGCTCCGCGGGACAGAGCTCCTACGAGCAGTACTTC. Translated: CASSSAGQSSYEQYF.